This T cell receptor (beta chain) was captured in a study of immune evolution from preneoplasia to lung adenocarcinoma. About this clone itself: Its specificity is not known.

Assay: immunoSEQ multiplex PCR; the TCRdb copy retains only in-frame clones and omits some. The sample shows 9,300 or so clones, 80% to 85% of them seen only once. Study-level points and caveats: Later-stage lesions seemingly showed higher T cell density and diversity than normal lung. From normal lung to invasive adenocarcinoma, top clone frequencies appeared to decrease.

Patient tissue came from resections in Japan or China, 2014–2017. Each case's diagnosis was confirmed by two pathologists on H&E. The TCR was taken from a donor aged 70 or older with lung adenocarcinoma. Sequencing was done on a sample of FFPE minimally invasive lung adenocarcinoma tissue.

This CDR3 reads CASRGPGAHEQYF. CDR3 DNA sequence: TGTGCCAGCAGAGGGCCAGGGGCTCACGAGCAGTACTTC. The chain joins TRBV6-6 to TRBJ2-7, with a tentative D call TRBD1 (6 bases). Per the germline V gene, CDR1 is MNHNY and CDR2 is SVGAGI (reference sequence). The CDR3 consists of 13 residues. Trimming took off 6 bases at V and 5 bases at J, with 14 bases between the two ends.